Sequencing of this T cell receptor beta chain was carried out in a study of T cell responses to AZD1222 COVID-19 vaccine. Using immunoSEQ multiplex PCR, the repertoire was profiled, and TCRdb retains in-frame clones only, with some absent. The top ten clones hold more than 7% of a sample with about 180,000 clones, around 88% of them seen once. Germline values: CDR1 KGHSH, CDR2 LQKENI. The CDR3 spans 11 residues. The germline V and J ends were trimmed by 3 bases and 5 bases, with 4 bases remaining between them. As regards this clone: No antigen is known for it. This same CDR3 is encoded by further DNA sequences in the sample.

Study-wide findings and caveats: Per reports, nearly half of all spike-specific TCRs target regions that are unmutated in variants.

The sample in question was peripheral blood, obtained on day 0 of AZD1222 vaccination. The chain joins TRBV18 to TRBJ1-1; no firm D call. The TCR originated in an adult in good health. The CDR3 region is CASSPGTEAFF. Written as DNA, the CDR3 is TGTGCCAGCTCACCGGGGACTGAAGCTTTCTTT.